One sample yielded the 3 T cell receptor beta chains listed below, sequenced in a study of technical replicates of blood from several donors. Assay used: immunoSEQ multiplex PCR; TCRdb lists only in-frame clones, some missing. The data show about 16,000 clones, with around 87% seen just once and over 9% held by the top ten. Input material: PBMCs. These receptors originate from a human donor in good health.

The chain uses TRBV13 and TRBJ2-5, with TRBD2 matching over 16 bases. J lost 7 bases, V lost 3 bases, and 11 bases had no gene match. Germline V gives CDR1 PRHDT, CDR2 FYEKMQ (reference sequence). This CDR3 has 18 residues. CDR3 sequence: CASSLAGTSGRADRTQYF. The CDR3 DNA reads TGTGCCAGCAGCTTGGCCGGGACTAGCGGGAGGGCGGATAGGACCCAGTACTTC.

The CDR3 DNA reads as TGTGCCAGCAACGACCTTGGACTATACGAGCAGTACTTC. Its protein is CASNDLGLYEQYF. V usage is TRBV7-9 and J usage is TRBJ2-7, with D perhaps matching TRBD2 (6 bases). Germline V gene data show CDR1 as SEHNR and CDR2 as FQNEAQ (reference sequence). This CDR3 comprises 13 residues. The germline V and J ends were trimmed by 7 bases and 4 bases, with 14 bases remaining between them.

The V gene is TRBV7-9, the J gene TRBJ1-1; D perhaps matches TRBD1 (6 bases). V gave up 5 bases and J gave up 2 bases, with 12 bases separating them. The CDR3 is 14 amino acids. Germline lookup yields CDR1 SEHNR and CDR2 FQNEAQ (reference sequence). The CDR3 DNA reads TGTGCCAGCAGCCTCCCGGACAGTAACACTGAAGCTTTCTTT. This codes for CASSLPDSNTEAFF.